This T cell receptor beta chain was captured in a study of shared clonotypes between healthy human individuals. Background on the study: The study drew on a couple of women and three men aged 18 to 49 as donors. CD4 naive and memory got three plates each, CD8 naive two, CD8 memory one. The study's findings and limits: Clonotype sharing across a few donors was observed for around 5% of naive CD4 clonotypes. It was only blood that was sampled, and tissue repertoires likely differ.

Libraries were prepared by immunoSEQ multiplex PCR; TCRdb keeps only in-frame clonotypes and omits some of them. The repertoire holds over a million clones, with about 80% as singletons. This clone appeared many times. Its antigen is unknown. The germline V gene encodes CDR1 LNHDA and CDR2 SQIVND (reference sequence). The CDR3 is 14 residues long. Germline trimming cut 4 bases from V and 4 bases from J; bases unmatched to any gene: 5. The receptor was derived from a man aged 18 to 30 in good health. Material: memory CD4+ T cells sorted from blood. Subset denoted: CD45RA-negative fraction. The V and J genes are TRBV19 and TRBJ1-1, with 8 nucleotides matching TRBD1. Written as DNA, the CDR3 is TGTGCCAGTAGTAGCCGACAGGGGAGCACTGAAGCTTTCTTT. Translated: CASSSRQGSTEAFF.